These 5 T cell receptor beta chains originate from one sample sequenced in a study of identical twins. TCRdb ran MiXCR on the 5' RACE reads and lists one entry per CDR3 protein. Of hundreds of thousands of distinct CDR3 sequences listed, around a sixth are singletons. The sample was also reused in another study, on T cells expressing NK-cell markers.

Material for sequencing was PBMCs. All receptors come from a woman aged 18 to 35 in good health.

The chain recombines TRBV24-1 with TRBJ2-1, with 13 bases that match TRBD2. V dropped 3 bases and J dropped 7; count of bases not matched to a gene: 8. Per the germline V gene, CDR1 is KGHDR and CDR2 is SFDVKD. The CDR3 runs 17 residues. CDR3 loop: CATSDPGLAGFENEQFF. The DNA of the CDR3 is TGTGCCACCAGTGATCCGGGACTAGCGGGATTCGAGAATGAGCAGTTCTTC.

A few counts support this clonotype. The rearrangement links TRBV7-2 to TRBJ2-7; D ambiguous. V lost 2 bases and J lost 2, with 10 bases in between. Looked up from germline, CDR1 is SGHTA and CDR2 is FQGNSA. The CDR3 is 14 residues long. The CDR3 loop reads CASSLSRATYEQYF. The CDR3 coding sequence is TGTGCCAGCAGCTTATCCCGGGCAACCTACGAGCAGTACTTC.

This clonotype has at least ten counts. A junction boundary mismatches the germline segment, possibly from a read error. The rearrangement joins TRBV20-1 to TRBJ2-1; D could derive from TRBD1 or TRBD2 (6 bases each). The CDR3 runs 13 residues. The germline V gene encodes CDR1 DFQATT and CDR2 SNEGSKA (reference sequence). For the CDR3, the DNA is TGCAGTGTTAGAGGAGGGGGGTTGGATGAGCAGTTCTTC. Its protein product is CSVRGGGLDEQFF.

This clonotype was detected a few times. V gene TRBV7-9 combines with J gene TRBJ1-1; possible D gene TRBD1, 5 bases. There are 12 residues in the CDR3. CDR1 and CDR2 (germline): SEHNR, FQNEAQ (reference sequence). V lost 9 bases and J 1 base, leaving 9 bases between the germline ends. The CDR3 sequence is CASTTGNTEAFF. In nucleotides, the CDR3 is TGTGCCAGTACAACAGGGAACACTGAAGCTTTCTTT.

The V call is TRBV20-1, the J call TRBJ2-1; TRBD1 agrees at 7 bases. The trim removed 2 bases at V and 6 bases at J, leaving 7 bases unmatched. CDR3 length: 14 amino acids. From germline, CDR1 is DFQATT and CDR2 SNEGSKA (reference sequence). CDR3 residues: CSARRDSGVNEQFF. For the CDR3, the DNA is TGCAGTGCTAGACGGGACAGTGGGGTCAATGAGCAGTTCTTC.